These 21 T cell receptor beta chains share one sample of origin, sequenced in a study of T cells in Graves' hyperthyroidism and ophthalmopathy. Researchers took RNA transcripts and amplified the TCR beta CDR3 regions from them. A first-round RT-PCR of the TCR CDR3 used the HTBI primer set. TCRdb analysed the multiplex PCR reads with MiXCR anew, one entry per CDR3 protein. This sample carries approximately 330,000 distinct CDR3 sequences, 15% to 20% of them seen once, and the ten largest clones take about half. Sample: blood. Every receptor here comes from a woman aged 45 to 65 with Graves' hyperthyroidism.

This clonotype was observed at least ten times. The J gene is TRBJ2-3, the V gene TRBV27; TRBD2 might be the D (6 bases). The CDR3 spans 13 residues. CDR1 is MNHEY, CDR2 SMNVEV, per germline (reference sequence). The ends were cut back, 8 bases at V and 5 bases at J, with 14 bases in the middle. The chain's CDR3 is CASSRAGRDTQYF. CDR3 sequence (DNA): TGTGCCAGCTCCAGGGCGGGGAGAGATACGCAGTATTTT.

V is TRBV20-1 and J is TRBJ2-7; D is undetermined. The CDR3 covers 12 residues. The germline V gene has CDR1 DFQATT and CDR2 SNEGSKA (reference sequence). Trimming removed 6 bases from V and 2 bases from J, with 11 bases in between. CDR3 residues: CSAFTDPYEQYF. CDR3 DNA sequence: TGCAGTGCCTTTACGGATCCCTACGAGCAGTACTTC.

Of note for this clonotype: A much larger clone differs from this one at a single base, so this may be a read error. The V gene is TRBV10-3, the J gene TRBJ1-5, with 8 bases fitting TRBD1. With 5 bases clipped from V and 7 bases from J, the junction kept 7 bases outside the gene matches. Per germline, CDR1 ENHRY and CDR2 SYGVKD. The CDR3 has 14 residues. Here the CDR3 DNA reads TGTGCCATCAGTACTGGACAGGGTTTACAGCCCCAGCATTTT. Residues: CAISTGQGLQPQHF.

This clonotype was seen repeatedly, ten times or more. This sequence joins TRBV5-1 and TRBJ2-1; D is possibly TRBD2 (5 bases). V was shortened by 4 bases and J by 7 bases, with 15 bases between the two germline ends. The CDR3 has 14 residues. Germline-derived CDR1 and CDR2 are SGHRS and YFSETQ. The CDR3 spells CASSPSRPGNEQFF. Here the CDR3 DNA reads TGCGCCAGCAGCCCGAGCCGGCCGGGGAATGAGCAGTTCTTC.

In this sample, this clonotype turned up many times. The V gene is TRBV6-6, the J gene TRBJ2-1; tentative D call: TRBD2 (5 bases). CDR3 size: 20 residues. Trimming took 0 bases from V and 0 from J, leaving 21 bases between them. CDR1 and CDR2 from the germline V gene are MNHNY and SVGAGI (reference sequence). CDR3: CASSYSMDQEAISSYNEQFF. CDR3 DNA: TGTGCCAGCAGTTACTCGATGGACCAGGAGGCGATAAGCTCCTACAATGAGCAGTTCTTC.

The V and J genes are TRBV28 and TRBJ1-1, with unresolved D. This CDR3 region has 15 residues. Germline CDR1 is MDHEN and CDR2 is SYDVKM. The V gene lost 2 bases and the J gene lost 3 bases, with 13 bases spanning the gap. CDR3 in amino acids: CASSLRAYYDTEAFF. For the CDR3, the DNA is TGTGCCAGCAGTTTAAGGGCCTATTACGACACTGAAGCTTTCTTT. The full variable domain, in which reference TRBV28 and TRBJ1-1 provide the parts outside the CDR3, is DVKVTQSSRYLVKRTGEKVFLECVQDMDHENMFWYRQDPGLGLRLIYFSYDVKMKEKGDIPEGYSVSREKKERFSLILESASTNQTSMYLCASSLRAYYDTEAFFGQGTRLTVV.

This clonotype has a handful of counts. In nucleotides, the CDR3 is TGCGCCAGCAGATACGACAGGTCCTCTGGGGCCAACGTCCTGACTTTC. Translation gives CASRYDRSSGANVLTF. V and J are TRBV5-1 and TRBJ2-6; possible D gene TRBD1, 6 bases. Trimming shortened V by 5 bases and J by 0 bases, and 12 bases separated the two germline ends. This CDR3 is 16 amino acids long. Germline V CDR1 and CDR2: SGHRS, YFSETQ.

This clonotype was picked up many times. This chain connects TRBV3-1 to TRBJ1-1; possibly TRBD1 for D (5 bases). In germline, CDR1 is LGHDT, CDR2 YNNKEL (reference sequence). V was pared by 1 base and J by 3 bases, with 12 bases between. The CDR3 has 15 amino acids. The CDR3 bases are TGTGCCAGCAGCCAAGGGGGCAGGTGGGACACTGAAGCTTTCTTT. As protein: CASSQGGRWDTEAFF.

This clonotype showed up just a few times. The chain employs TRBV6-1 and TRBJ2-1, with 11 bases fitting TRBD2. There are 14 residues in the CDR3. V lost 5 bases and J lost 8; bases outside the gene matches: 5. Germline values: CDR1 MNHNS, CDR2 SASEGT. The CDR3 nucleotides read TGTGCCAGCAGTCTTAGCGGGAGGGCCCATGAGCAGTTCTTC. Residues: CASSLSGRAHEQFF.

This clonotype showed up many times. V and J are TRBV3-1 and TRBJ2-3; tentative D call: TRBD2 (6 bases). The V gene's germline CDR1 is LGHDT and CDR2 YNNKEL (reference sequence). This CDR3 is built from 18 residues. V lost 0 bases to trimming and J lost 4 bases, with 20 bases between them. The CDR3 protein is CASSQDRAGTAFPDTQYF. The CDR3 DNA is TGTGCCAGCAGCCAAGATCGGGCTGGGACTGCTTTCCCAGATACGCAGTATTTT.

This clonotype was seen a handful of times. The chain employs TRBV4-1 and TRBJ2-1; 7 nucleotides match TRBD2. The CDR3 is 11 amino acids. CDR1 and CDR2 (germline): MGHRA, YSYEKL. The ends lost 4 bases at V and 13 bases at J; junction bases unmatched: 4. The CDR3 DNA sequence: TGCGCCAGCAGCCGTGAGCGGGAACAGTTCTTC. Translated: CASSREREQFF.

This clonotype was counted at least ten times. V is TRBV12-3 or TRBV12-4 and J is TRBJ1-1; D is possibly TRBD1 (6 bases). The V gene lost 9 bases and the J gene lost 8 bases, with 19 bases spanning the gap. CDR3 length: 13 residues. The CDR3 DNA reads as TGTGCCAGTACTTTGACAGGAGGGCTGGAAGCTTTCTTT. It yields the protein CASTLTGGLEAFF.

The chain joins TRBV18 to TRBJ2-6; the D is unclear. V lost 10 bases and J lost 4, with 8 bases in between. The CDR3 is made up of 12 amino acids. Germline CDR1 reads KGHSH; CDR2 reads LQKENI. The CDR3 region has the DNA TGTGCCACACCTGGAGGGGCCAACGTCCTGACTTTC. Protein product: CATPGGANVLTF.

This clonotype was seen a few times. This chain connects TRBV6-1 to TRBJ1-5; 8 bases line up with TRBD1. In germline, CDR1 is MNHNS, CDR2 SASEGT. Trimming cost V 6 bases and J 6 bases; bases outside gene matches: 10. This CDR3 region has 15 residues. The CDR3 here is CASSSYRTGGQPQHF. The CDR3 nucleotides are TGTGCCAGCAGCTCCTATAGAACAGGGGGTCAGCCCCAGCATTTT.

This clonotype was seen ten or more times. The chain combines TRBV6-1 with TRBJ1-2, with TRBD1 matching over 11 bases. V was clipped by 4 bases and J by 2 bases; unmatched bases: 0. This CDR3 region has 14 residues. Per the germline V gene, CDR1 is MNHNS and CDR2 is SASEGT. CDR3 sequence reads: CASSGTGGNYGYTF. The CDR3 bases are TGTGCCAGCAGTGGGACAGGGGGCAACTATGGCTACACCTTC.

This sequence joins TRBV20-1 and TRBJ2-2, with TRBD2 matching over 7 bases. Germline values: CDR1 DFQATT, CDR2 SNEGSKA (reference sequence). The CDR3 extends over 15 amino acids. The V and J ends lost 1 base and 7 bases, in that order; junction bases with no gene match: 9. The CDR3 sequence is CSARVAGAPSGELFF. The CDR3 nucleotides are TGCAGTGCTAGAGTTGCGGGAGCCCCCAGCGGGGAGCTGTTTTTT.

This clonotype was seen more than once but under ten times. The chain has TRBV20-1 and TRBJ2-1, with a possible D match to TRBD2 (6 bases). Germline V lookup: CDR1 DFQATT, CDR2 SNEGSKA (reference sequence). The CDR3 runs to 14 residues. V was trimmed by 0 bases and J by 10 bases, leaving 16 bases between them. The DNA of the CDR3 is TGCAGTGCTAGAGATCTAATCCTAGCGACAGAGCAGTTCTTC. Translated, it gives CSARDLILATEQFF.

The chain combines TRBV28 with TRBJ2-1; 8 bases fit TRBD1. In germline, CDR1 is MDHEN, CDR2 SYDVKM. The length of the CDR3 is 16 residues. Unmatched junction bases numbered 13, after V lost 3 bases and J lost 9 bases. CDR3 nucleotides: TGTGCCAGCAGTTTCGTCCAGGGGGCGCGATCAAGTGAGCAGTTCTTC. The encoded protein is CASSFVQGARSSEQFF. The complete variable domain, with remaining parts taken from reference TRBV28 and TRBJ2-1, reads DVKVTQSSRYLVKRTGEKVFLECVQDMDHENMFWYRQDPGLGLRLIYFSYDVKMKEKGDIPEGYSVSREKKERFSLILESASTNQTSMYLCASSFVQGARSSEQFFGPGTRLTVL.

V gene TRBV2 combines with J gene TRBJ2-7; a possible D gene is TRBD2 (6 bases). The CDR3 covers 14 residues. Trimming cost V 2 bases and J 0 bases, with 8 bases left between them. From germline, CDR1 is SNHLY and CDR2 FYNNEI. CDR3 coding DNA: TGTGCCAGCAGTGAATGGAGGGACTCCTACGAGCAGTACGTC. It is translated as CASSEWRDSYEQYV.

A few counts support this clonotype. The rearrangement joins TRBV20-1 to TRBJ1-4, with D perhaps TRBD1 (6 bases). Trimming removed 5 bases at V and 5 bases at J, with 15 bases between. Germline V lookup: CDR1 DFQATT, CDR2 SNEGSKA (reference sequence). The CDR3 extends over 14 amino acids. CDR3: CSAPRAGVNEKLFF. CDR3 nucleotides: TGCAGTGCTCCCCGGGCAGGGGTGAATGAAAAACTGTTTTTT.

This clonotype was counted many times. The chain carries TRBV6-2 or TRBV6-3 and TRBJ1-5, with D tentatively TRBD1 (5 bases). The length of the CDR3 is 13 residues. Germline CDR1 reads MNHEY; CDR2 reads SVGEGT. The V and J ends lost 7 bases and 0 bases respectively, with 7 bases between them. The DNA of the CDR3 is TGTGCCAGCACAGGGAATAGCAATCAGCCCCAGCATTTT. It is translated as CASTGNSNQPQHF.